One and the same sample provided the 11 T cell receptor beta chains below, sequenced in a study of OX40 agonist ivuxolimab in advanced cancers. Sequencing was performed with immunoSEQ multiplex PCR; in TCRdb, only in-frame clones are kept and a portion is missing. The sample includes around 20,000 clones, around 82% of them seen just once. The sample consisted of CD4+ or CD8+ T cells sorted from blood, taken in a trial of the OX40 agonist ivuxolimab. These TCRs come from an adult with an advanced solid tumor such as melanoma, head and neck, liver or kidney cancer.

This chain joins TRBV2 and TRBJ2-1, with D perhaps TRBD2 (6 bases). V gave up 9 bases and J gave up 0 bases, with 15 bases separating them. CDR1 is SNHLY, CDR2 FYNNEI, per germline. CDR3 size: 15 residues. CDR3 nucleotide sequence: TGTGCCAGTCTTACCGGGACTCCCTCCTACAATGAGCAGTTCTTC. Translating gives CASLTGTPSYNEQFF.

The chain is built from TRBV27 and TRBJ2-3; D is possibly TRBD2 (5 bases). Trimming shortened V by 5 bases and J by 2 bases, and 17 bases separated the two germline ends. The CDR3 loop spans 16 amino acids. Germline V gene lookup returns CDR1 MNHEY and CDR2 SMNVEV (reference sequence). CDR3 DNA sequence: TGTGCCAGCAGTCGTTTGGACTTCTATCCCACAGATACGCAGTATTTT. Translating it yields CASSRLDFYPTDTQYF.

This chain joins TRBV30 and TRBJ1-1; D not resolved. From germline, CDR1 is GTSNPN and CDR2 SVGIG (reference sequence). V lost 7 bases to trimming and J lost 1 base, with 13 bases between them. This CDR3 is 13 amino acids long. Here the CDR3 reads CALIKSANTEAFF. CDR3 DNA: TGTGCCTTAATTAAATCGGCGAACACTGAAGCTTTCTTT.

The chain links TRBV28 to TRBJ2-2; 7 positions match TRBD1. Losses at the gene ends were 2 bases for V and 3 bases for J; bases not matched to a gene: 6. Germline CDR1 is MDHEN and CDR2 is SYDVKM. This CDR3 region has 16 residues. In DNA, the CDR3 is TGTGCCAGCAGTTTACCGGGACAGAAAGACACCGGGGAGCTGTTTTTT. The encoded protein is CASSLPGQKDTGELFF.

This chain joins TRBV4-1 and TRBJ1-2; tentative D call: TRBD1 (5 bases). The CDR3 totals 14 residues. The V end was cut by 1 base, the J end by 3 bases, with 9 bases between. Germline CDR1 MGHRA, CDR2 YSYEKL. CDR3 sequence: CASSQGGVYYGYTF. CDR3 bases: TGCGCCAGCAGCCAAGGAGGGGTGTACTATGGCTACACCTTC.

This clone was found a few times. The genes are TRBV4-3 and TRBJ1-5; D is uncertain. Germline values: CDR1 LGHNA, CDR2 YSLEER. Deletions cut 0 bases from V and 0 bases from J, with 6 bases between. This CDR3 is 15 amino acids long. CDR3 in amino acids: CASSQDPFSNQPQHF. CDR3 bases: TGCGCCAGCAGCCAAGATCCGTTTAGCAATCAGCCCCAGCATTTT.

The chain has TRBV18 and TRBJ2-7; D ambiguous. Germline lookup yields CDR1 KGHSH and CDR2 LQKENI. V dropped 0 bases and J dropped 1 base, with 10 bases sitting between them. The CDR3 is made up of 15 amino acids. The CDR3 spells CASSPPVALSYEQYF. CDR3 DNA: TGTGCCAGCTCACCACCGGTGGCGCTGTCCTACGAGCAGTACTTC.

The V and J genes are TRBV5-4 and TRBJ2-2; 9 bases align to TRBD2. Germline trimming cut 0 bases from V and 6 bases from J; bases unmatched to any gene: 3. The length of the CDR3 is 15 residues. Germline V gene sequence: CDR1 SGHNT, CDR2 YYREEE (reference sequence). CDR3 bases: TGTGCCAGCAGCTTGGGCAGCGGGAGGTCCGGGGAGCTGTTTTTT. Protein product: CASSLGSGRSGELFF.

V and J are TRBV1 and TRBJ2-5; TRBD2, the table's D call, was not compared with the DNA. The last part of the DNA fits TRBJ2-7 better; the J call may be wrong. TRBV1 is flagged as a pseudogene. The CDR3 spans 17 residues. In DNA form, the CDR3 reads TGCACCAGCAGCCACCCCCGGGAACGGGAAGCTTCGGACGAGCAGTACTTC. It yields the protein CTSSHPREREASDEQYF.

This rearrangement joins TRBV7-2 to TRBJ2-3; D is perhaps TRBD1 or TRBD2 (5 bases each). This CDR3 contains 17 residues. CDR1 SGHTA and CDR2 FQGNSA come from the germline V gene. Trimming cost V 6 bases and J 0 bases, with 19 bases left between them. This CDR3 is CASRRGRVQSSTDTQYF. The CDR3 region has the DNA TGTGCCAGCAGGAGGGGCCGGGTTCAATCAAGCACAGATACGCAGTATTTT.

This chain connects TRBV7-8 to TRBJ2-3, with 9 nucleotides matching TRBD1. Trimming took 5 bases from V and 5 from J; bases not matched to a gene: 2. Germline-derived CDR1 and CDR2 are SGHVS and FQNEAQ. The CDR3 is 13 amino acids. The DNA for the CDR3 is TGTGCCAGCAGCGGGACAGGGAGAGATACGCAGTATTTT. Translated: CASSGTGRDTQYF.